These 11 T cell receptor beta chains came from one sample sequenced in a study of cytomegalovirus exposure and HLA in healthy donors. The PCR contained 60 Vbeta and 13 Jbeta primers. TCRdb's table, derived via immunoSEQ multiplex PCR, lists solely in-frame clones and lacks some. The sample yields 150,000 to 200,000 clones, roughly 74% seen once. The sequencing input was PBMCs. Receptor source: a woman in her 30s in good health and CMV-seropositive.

CDR3 sequence: CASRELANQPQHF. The DNA of the CDR3 is TGTGCCAGTCGGGAGCTCGCGAATCAGCCCCAGCATTTT. V and J are TRBV28 and TRBJ1-5; D is undetermined. The CDR3 sequence is 13 residues long. Trimming removed 9 bases from V and 4 bases from J, with 13 bases in between. Germline V gives CDR1 MDHEN, CDR2 SYDVKM.

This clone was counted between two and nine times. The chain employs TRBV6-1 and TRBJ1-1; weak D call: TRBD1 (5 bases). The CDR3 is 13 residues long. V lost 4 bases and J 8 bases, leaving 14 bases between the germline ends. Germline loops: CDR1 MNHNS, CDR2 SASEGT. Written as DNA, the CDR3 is TGTGCCAGCAGTGGTAGGACACAGCAGGAAGCTTTCTTT. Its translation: CASSGRTQQEAFF.

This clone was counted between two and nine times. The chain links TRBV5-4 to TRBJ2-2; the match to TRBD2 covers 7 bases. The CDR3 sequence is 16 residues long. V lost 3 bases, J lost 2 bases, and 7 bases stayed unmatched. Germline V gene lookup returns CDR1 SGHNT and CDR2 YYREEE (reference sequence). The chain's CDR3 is CASSSGGTTNTGELFF. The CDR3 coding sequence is TGTGCCAGCAGCTCAGGAGGGACTACAAACACCGGGGAGCTGTTTTTT.

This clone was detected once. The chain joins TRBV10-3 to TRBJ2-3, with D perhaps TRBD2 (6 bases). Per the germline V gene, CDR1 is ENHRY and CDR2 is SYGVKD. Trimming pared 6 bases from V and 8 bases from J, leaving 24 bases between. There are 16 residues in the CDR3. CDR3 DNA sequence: TGTGCCATCAGCTCCCCGGAGGACCCGGGGGAGGTTACGCAGTATTTT. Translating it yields CAISSPEDPGEVTQYF.

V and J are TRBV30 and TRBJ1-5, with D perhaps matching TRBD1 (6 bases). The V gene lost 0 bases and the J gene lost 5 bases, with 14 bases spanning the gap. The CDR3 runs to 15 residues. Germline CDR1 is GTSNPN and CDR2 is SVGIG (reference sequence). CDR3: CAWSVGAGRDQPQHF. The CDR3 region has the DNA TGTGCCTGGAGTGTGGGGGCAGGCCGGGATCAGCCCCAGCATTTT.

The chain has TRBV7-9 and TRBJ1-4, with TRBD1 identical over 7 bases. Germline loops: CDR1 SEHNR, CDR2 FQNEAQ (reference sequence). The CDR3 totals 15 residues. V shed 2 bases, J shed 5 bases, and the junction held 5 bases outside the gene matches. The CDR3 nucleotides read TGTGCCAGCAGCTTATACGGGACAGTGAATGAAAAACTGTTTTTT. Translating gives CASSLYGTVNEKLFF.

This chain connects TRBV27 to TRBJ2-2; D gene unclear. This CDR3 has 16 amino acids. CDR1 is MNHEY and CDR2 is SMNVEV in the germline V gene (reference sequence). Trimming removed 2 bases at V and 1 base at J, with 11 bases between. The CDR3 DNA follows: TGTGCCAGCAGTTTACATGGCAACCTGAACACCGGGGAGCTGTTTTTT. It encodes CASSLHGNLNTGELFF.

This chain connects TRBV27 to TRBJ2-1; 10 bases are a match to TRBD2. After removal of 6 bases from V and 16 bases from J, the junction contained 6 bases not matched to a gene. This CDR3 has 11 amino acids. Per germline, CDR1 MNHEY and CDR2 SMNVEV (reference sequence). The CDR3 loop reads CASRTSGTYFF. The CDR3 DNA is TGTGCCAGCAGAACTAGCGGGACTTACTTCTTC.

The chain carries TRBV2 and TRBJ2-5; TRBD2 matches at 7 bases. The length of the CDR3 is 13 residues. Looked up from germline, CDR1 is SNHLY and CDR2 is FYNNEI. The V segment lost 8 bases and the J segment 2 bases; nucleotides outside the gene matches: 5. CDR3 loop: CASGGLSQETQYF. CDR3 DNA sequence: TGTGCCAGCGGGGGACTATCACAAGAGACCCAGTACTTC. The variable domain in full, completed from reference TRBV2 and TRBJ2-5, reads EPEVTQTPSHQVTQMGQEVILRCVPISNHLYFYWYRQILGQKVEFLVSFYNNEISEKSEIFDDQFSVERPDGSNFTLKIRSTKLEDSAMYFCASGGLSQETQYFGPGTRLLVL.

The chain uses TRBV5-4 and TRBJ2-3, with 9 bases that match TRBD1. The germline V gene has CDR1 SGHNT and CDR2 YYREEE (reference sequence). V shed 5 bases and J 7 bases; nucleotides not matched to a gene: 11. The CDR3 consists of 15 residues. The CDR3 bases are TGTGCCAGCAGGCTGCCGGGACAGGGACAGAATACGCAGTATTTT. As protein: CASRLPGQGQNTQYF.

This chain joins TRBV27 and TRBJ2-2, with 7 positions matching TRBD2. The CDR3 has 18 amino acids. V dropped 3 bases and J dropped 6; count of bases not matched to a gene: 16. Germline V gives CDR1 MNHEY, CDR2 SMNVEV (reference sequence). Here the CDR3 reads CASSLGGHLRYYAGELFF. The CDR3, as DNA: TGTGCCAGCAGTTTGGGAGGGCACCTTCGGTATTACGCCGGGGAGCTGTTTTTT.